The 2 T cell receptor beta chains given below trace back to one sample, sequenced in a study of T-cell memory formation after mild COVID-19. MiXCR, applied by TCRdb to the 5' RACE reads, yields one record per CDR3 protein. In the table there are about 470,000 distinct CDR3 sequences, 18% of which are singletons. Sequences were obtained from PBMCs or a T cell subset sorted from them (not recorded which). The receptors were gathered from an adult woman who had mild COVID-19 (a few samples of this study predate the infection). Cell type and time point are not known.

V gene TRBV28 combines with J gene TRBJ2-1; TRBD2 might be the D (5 bases). Trimming removed 6 bases from V and 1 base from J, with 13 bases in between. Germline-derived CDR1 and CDR2 are MDHEN and SYDVKM. This CDR3 spans 15 amino acids. DNA for the CDR3: TGTGCCAGCAGAAGGCAGTGGGAGTCCTACAATGAGCAGTTCTTC. Encoded protein: CASRRQWESYNEQFF.

This clonotype turned up a few times. The gene calls are TRBV2 and TRBJ2-5; TRBD1 agrees at 8 bases. V shed 3 bases, J shed 5 bases, and the junction held 5 bases outside the gene matches. The CDR3 is 14 amino acids. Germline V gene data show CDR1 as SNHLY and CDR2 as FYNNEI. Here the CDR3 DNA reads TGTGCCAGCAGTGATAGACAGGGGCTGGAGACCCAGTACTTC. It yields the protein CASSDRQGLETQYF.